This TCR beta chain was retrieved from a study of T cells in Graves' hyperthyroidism and ophthalmopathy. This clonotype was counted ten times or more. Hyperthyroidism patients were newly diagnosed, had disease duration under 2 months, and were aged 18 to 65 years. Exclusion criteria comprised uncontrolled infection, other autoimmune disease, pregnancy or lactation. Researchers amplified the TCR beta CDR3 regions from RNA transcripts. The HTBI set primed first-round TCR CDR3 RT-PCR. TCRdb independently ran MiXCR on the multiplex PCR reads; one entry per CDR3 protein. The repertoire holds hundreds of thousands of distinct CDR3 sequences, with over 35% as singletons. This sequence originates from a man in his late teens or twenties with Graves' hyperthyroidism. Sequencing was carried out using blood.

The CDR3 nucleotides are TGCAGCGTTTCCGGGGGGTTAGCGGGGACCTACGAGCAGTACTTC. Translation: CSVSGGLAGTYEQYF. The rearrangement uses TRBV29-1 and TRBJ2-7, with 8 positions matching TRBD2. The CDR3 is 15 amino acids. Trimming cost V 5 bases and J 2 bases; bases outside gene matches: 11. CDR1 SQVTM and CDR2 ANQGSEA come from the germline V gene.